One and the same sample provided the 15 T cell receptor beta chains below, sequenced in a study of monozygotic twins with inflammatory bowel disease. TCRdb reprocessed the 5' RACE reads, keeping one entry per CDR3 protein, no DNA. The sample table includes 300,000 to 400,000 distinct CDR3 sequences. Sequencing used blood. These receptors originate from a human donor with ulcerative colitis or Crohn's disease, or a healthy co-twin of an affected twin (not recorded which).

The CDR3 reads CASSWMGQVATDTQYF. V and J are TRBV11-2 and TRBJ2-3; the D gene TCRdb calls, TRBD1, cannot be checked with no DNA. The germline gives CDR1 SGHAT, CDR2 FQNNGV. The CDR3 covers 16 residues. The whole variable domain, filled in from reference TRBV11-2 and TRBJ2-3, reads EAGVAQSPRYKIIEKRQSVAFWCNPISGHATLYWYQQILGQGPKLLIQFQNNGVVDDSQLPKDRFSAERLKGVDSTLKIQPAKLEDSAVYLCASSWMGQVATDTQYFGPGTRLTVL.

The rearrangement links TRBV5-1 to TRBJ1-6; the D gene TCRdb calls, TRBD1, cannot be checked with no DNA. This CDR3 contains 15 residues. Germline V lookup: CDR1 SGHRS, CDR2 YFSETQ. The CDR3 protein is CASSRDRPMDSPLHF.

This chain uses TRBV6-2 or TRBV6-3 with TRBJ1-1; TCRdb indicates TRBD1, and absent DNA this call remains unverified. CDR3 length: 13 amino acids. Germline V CDR1 and CDR2: MNHEY, SVGEGT. The CDR3 here is CACRRTENTEAFF.

V usage is TRBV7-9 and J usage is TRBJ1-5; the D gene TCRdb calls, TRBD1, cannot be checked with no DNA. This CDR3 is built from 15 residues. From germline, CDR1 is SEHNR and CDR2 FQNEAQ (reference sequence). The CDR3 sequence: CASSARDGPVMPQHF.

The rearrangement joins TRBV18 to TRBJ1-3. Germline V gene sequence: CDR1 KGHSH, CDR2 LQKENI. This CDR3 region has 16 residues. The chain's CDR3 is CASSPRRPGSGNTIYF.

The chain uses TRBV5-4 and TRBJ2-2; TCRdb reports TRBD1, a call that lacks DNA to check it against. The CDR3 extends over 15 amino acids. Germline values: CDR1 SGHNT, CDR2 YYREEE (reference sequence). The CDR3 loop is CASTQDRPNTGELFF.

This chain links TRBV5-5 with TRBJ2-7; the D call from TCRdb, TRBD1, cannot be confirmed without DNA. This CDR3 has 15 amino acids. The germline CDR1 and CDR2 sequences are SGHKS and YYEKEE (reference sequence). The CDR3 spells CASSLDPYGANEQYF.

V and J are TRBV4-3 and TRBJ2-3; TCRdb outputs TRBD2, but without DNA this stays unchecked. This CDR3 comprises 16 residues. Germline loops: CDR1 LGHNA, CDR2 YSLEER. This chain's CDR3 is CASSQVSSGGTDTQYF.

The chain has TRBV3-1 and TRBJ2-3; the D call from TCRdb, TRBD2, cannot be confirmed without DNA. CDR1 is LGHDT, CDR2 YNNKEL, per germline (reference sequence). The CDR3 sequence is 15 residues long. The CDR3 sequence is CASSQGERHTDTQYF.

The chain has TRBV7-6 and TRBJ2-6; the D call from TCRdb, TRBD1, cannot be confirmed without DNA. The CDR3 totals 17 residues. In germline, CDR1 is SGHVS, CDR2 FNYEAQ. The CDR3 sequence is CASSPRDIPSGANVLTF.

The chain recombines TRBV24-1 with TRBJ2-3; the D gene TCRdb calls, TRBD1, cannot be checked with no DNA. CDR3 length: 16 residues. The germline V gene encodes CDR1 KGHDR and CDR2 SFDVKD. The chain's CDR3 is CATSDPGQGMADTQYF.

This rearrangement joins TRBV7-2 to TRBJ2-7. Germline V gene lookup returns CDR1 SGHTA and CDR2 FQGNSA. The length of the CDR3 is 13 residues. This CDR3 is CAGSLDGPYEQYF.

The chain combines TRBV10-3 with TRBJ2-7; the D call from TCRdb, TRBD2, cannot be confirmed without DNA. The CDR3 is 17 residues long. From germline, CDR1 is ENHRY and CDR2 SYGVKD. CDR3 region: CAISDSRRAGLSYEQYF.

The chain couples TRBV6-5 to TRBJ1-5. Germline CDR1 reads MNHEY; CDR2 reads SVGAGI. The CDR3 is 15 amino acids. CDR3 in amino acids: CASSYSMGNGQPQHF.

J is TRBJ2-7 and V is TRBV30; there is no DNA to check the TCRdb D call of TRBD1. Germline assignment: CDR1 GTSNPN and CDR2 SVGIG (reference sequence). This CDR3 is built from 13 residues. CDR3 sequence reads: CAWSVGPGYEQYF.